This TCR beta chain was retrieved from a study of T cells after yellow fever vaccination. There are 15 residues in the CDR3. Germline trimming cut 4 bases from V and 8 bases from J; bases unmatched to any gene: 11. The germline V gene has CDR1 LGHNA and CDR2 YSLEER. In regard to this clonotype: The antigen remains unidentified.

Conversion of TCR transcripts into cDNA relied on 5'RACE template switching, which added a universal primer site and UMIs. TCRdb reprocessed the 5' RACE reads via MiXCR and lists one record per CDR3 protein. The table lists under 550,000 distinct CDR3 sequences, roughly 22% of them singletons. General study points: It was a weaker secondary response, yet one that peaked faster, at day 5 versus 15. At approximately 96% for CD4 and approximately 88% for CD8, most primary-vaccination clones showed up again after the booster. A minor fraction of clonotypes spanned both CD4 and CD8 compartments.

The receptor's source is a man between 18 and 35 years old who received the YFV17D yellow fever vaccine. The chain employs TRBV4-3 and TRBJ2-1, with 7 positions matching TRBD2. The sequencing here drew on PBMCs, taken roughly 20 days after the first yellow fever vaccination. This chain's CDR3 is CASSLHPTGRDEQFF. The CDR3 coding sequence is TGCGCCAGCAGCCTCCACCCGACGGGGAGGGATGAGCAGTTCTTC.